This T cell receptor (beta chain) was recovered during a study of blood T cell repertoires in COVID-19. About the research overall: Acute and convalescent COVID-19 specimens originated in the United States, Italy and Spain.

The CDR3 has 13 amino acids. V was clipped by 1 base and J by 8 bases; unmatched bases: 2. CDR1 is SGHAT and CDR2 is FQNNGV in the germline V gene. Here immunoSEQ multiplex PCR was the method, and the copy in TCRdb shows in-frame clones only, minus some. The sample includes hundreds of thousands of clones, about 90% of them seen just once. The sample consisted of peripheral blood. The receptor was isolated from a woman between 18 and 30 years old who had recovered from COVID-19. The genes are TRBV11-2 and TRBJ1-2; 9 bases match TRBD1. CDR3 sequence reads: CASSLGTGEGYTF. CDR3 in DNA: TGTGCCAGCAGCTTAGGGACAGGGGAGGGCTACACCTTC.